Below, one T cell receptor (beta chain) is given with its context. Researchers took RNA transcripts and amplified TCR beta CDR3 regions from them. Following a first-round RT-PCR that used HTBI primers, a second-round multiplex PCR was carried out. TCRdb itself ran the multiplex PCR reads through MiXCR, one entry per CDR3 protein. The data hold about 420,000 distinct CDR3 sequences, with under 25% observed a single time. With 4 bases clipped from V and 8 bases from J, the junction kept 4 bases outside the gene matches. The germline gives CDR1 SQVTM, CDR2 ANQGSEA. The CDR3 extends over 11 amino acids. The entry originates in a study of Graves' ophthalmopathy and Graves' hyperthyroidism.

The chain is built from TRBV29-1 and TRBJ1-2; TRBD1 matches 7 bases. The sequencing sample was made of peripheral blood. The clonotype was recovered from a woman younger than 35 with stable Graves' hyperthyroidism. CDR3 DNA: TGCAGCGTTGTAGGGGGCCGAGGCTACACCTTC. It translates to CSVVGGRGYTF.